The present TCR beta chain was sequenced within a study of T cells in Graves' hyperthyroidism and ophthalmopathy. For this clonotype: As yet, its antigen is unknown.

Study-level results: Clonotypes that were expanded in thyroid above 0.001 mostly appeared in blood too.

Participants, patients aged 18 to 65, had newly diagnosed hyperthyroidism with a duration under 2 months. The authors took PBMCs from roughly 9.5 ml fresh peripheral blood. TCR beta CDR3 sequences were amplified from RNA transcripts. In the first-round RT-PCR of the TCR CDR3, the HTBI primer set was used. One entry per CDR3 protein, called by TCRdb with MiXCR from the multiplex PCR reads. The table lists approximately 480,000 distinct CDR3 sequences, 20% of them singletons. CDR1 is LNHNV, CDR2 YYDKDF, per germline (reference sequence). Losses at the gene ends were 11 bases for V and 4 bases for J; bases not matched to a gene: 11. This CDR3 region has 14 residues.

The V and J genes are TRBV15 and TRBJ1-1, with TRBD1 matching over 9 bases. Sequencing was done on a sample of blood. The clonotype originates from a young man with Graves' hyperthyroidism. CDR3 loop: CAANNRDRVTEAFF. The CDR3, as DNA: TGTGCCGCCAATAACAGGGACAGGGTCACTGAAGCTTTCTTT.